Ten or more counts support the clone carrying this T cell receptor beta chain. Assay used: immunoSEQ multiplex PCR; TCRdb lists only in-frame clones, some missing. In the table there are about 1 million clones, under 80% of which are singletons. The sample comes from a study of shared clonotypes between healthy human individuals. CDR1 and CDR2 from the germline V gene are MDHEN and SYDVKM. The V and J ends lost 5 bases and 4 bases respectively, with 13 bases between them. The CDR3 consists of 14 residues. The sequence derives from a young man in good health. Material: memory CD4+ T cells sorted from blood. Stated subset: CD45RA-negative fraction. The chain joins TRBV28 to TRBJ2-3, with D possibly TRBD1 on 6 matching bases. DNA of the CDR3: TGTGCCAGCAGTACATACAGGGCGGCAGATACGCAGTATTTT. Its protein product is CASSTYRAADTQYF. Supplemented by reference TRBV28 and TRBJ2-3, the full variable domain reads DVKVTQSSRYLVKRTGEKVFLECVQDMDHENMFWYRQDPGLGLRLIYFSYDVKMKEKGDIPEGYSVSREKKERFSLILESASTNQTSMYLCASSTYRAADTQYFGPGTRLTVL.